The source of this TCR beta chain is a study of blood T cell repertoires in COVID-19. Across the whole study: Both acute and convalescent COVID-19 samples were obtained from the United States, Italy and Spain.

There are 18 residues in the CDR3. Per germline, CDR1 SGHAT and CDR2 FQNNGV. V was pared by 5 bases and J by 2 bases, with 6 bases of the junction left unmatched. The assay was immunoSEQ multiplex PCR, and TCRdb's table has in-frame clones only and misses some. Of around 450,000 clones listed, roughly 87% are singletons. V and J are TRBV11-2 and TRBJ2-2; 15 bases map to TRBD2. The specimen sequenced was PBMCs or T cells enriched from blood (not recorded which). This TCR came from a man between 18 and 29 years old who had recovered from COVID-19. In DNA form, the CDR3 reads TGTGCCAGCAGCCGCGGACTAGCGGGAGGGATCAACACCGGGGAGCTGTTTTTT. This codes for CASSRGLAGGINTGELFF.